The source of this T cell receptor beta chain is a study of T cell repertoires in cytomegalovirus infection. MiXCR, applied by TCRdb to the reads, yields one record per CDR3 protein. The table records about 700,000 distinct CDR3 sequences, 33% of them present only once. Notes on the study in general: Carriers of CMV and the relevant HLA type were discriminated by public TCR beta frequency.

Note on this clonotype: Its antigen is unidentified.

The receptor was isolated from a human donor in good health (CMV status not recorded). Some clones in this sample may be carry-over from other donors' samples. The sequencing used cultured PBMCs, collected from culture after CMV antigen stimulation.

The CDR3 region is CASSLVPGEQFF. The CDR3 region has the DNA TGTGCCAGCAGCTTAGTGCCAGGAGAGCAGTTCTTC. This chain links TRBV7-2 with TRBJ2-1; D unresolved. The CDR3 extends over 12 amino acids. V was clipped by 1 base and J by 10 bases, with 8 bases between them. CDR1 and CDR2 from the germline V gene are SGHTA and FQGNSA. The full variable domain, rest sourced from reference TRBV7-2 and TRBJ2-1, is GAGVSQSPSNKVTEKGKDVELRCDPISGHTALYWYRQSLGQGLEFLIYFQGNSAPDKSGLPSDRFSAERTGGSVSTLTIQRTQQEDSAVYLCASSLVPGEQFFGPGTRLTVL.